Shown below are 14 T cell receptor beta chains from a single sample sequenced in a study of T-cell reconstitution after alpha-beta-depleted transplantation in children. A library of TCRbeta sequences, prepared with unique molecular identifiers, was generated. TCRdb analysed the PCR reads with MiXCR anew, one entry per CDR3 protein. The sample includes a few hundred thousand distinct CDR3 sequences, 9.9% of them seen just once. Specimen: PBMCs from the stem cell graft donor, collected from the stem cell graft. These receptors came from a human donor who donated a stem cell graft to a child with SCID.

Only a few counts were recorded for this clonotype. The chain combines TRBV10-3 with TRBJ1-5, with 8 bases fitting TRBD1. Germline CDR1 and CDR2: ENHRY and SYGVKD. This CDR3 is 17 amino acids long. After removal of 5 bases from V and 0 bases from J, the junction contained 9 bases not matched to a gene. CDR3 coding DNA: TGTGCCATCAGTCGGAGAATGGACAGGGATAGCAATCAGCCCCAGCATTTT. It yields the protein CAISRRMDRDSNQPQHF.

The chain links TRBV7-6 to TRBJ2-5, with 8 bases aligning to TRBD1. The germline V gene has CDR1 SGHVS and CDR2 FNYEAQ. This CDR3 has 16 residues. With V trimmed by 5 bases and J by 5 bases, 13 bases remained unmatched. CDR3 bases: TGTGCCAGCAGCGAAACGACAGGGGCCTCCTGGGAGACCCAGTACTTC. This codes for CASSETTGASWETQYF.

This clonotype was recorded many times. The chain uses TRBV12-3 or TRBV12-4 and TRBJ2-7; the D gene is possibly TRBD2 (7 bases). The CDR3 runs to 15 residues. Trimming removed 7 bases at V and 3 bases at J, with 19 bases between. The CDR3 is CASKRGDGLDYEQYF. Here the CDR3 DNA reads TGTGCCAGCAAAAGGGGGGACGGACTAGACTACGAGCAGTACTTC.

The chain links TRBV5-1 to TRBJ2-2; D is ambiguous. CDR3 length equals 16 residues. Trimming stripped 2 bases from V and 0 bases from J, with 11 bases between. CDR1 SGHRS and CDR2 YFSETQ come from the germline V gene. In DNA, the CDR3 is TGCGCCAGCAGCTTCCTTCGGAACGCGAACACCGGGGAGCTGTTTTTT. Translating gives CASSFLRNANTGELFF.

As for this clonotype: It may be a read error: a sequence one base away is much more abundant. The rearrangement links TRBV5-1 to TRBJ2-1; TRBD2 agrees at 7 bases. CDR3 length equals 15 residues. Germline V gene data show CDR1 as SGHRS and CDR2 as YFSETQ. CDR3 in amino acids: CASSLGGNSYNERFF. DNA of the CDR3: TGCGCCAGCAGCCTGGGGGGGAACTCCTACAATGAGCGGTTCTTC.

The chain has TRBV5-1 and TRBJ2-3; a weak D match, TRBD1 (6 bases). This CDR3 region has 13 residues. Germline V gives CDR1 SGHRS, CDR2 YFSETQ. Between the trimmed V and J ends, which lost 1 base and 6 bases, there was a span of 9 bases. The chain's CDR3 is CASSLSGADTQYF. CDR3 sequence (DNA): TGCGCCAGCAGCTTGTCAGGGGCTGATACGCAGTATTTT.

This clonotype was observed many times. The J gene is TRBJ2-3, the V gene TRBV7-2; D might be TRBD1 (6 bases). Trimming removed 1 base from V and 2 bases from J, with 13 bases in between. The length of the CDR3 is 16 residues. Per the germline V gene, CDR1 is SGHTA and CDR2 is FQGNSA. In DNA, the CDR3 is TGTGCCAGCAGCTTAGTTTTGACAGGCCACACAGATACGCAGTATTTT. It specifies CASSLVLTGHTDTQYF.

This clonotype occurred a few times. This sequence joins TRBV10-3 and TRBJ2-7; 7 bases agree with TRBD2. The germline gives CDR1 ENHRY, CDR2 SYGVKD. The CDR3 length is 14 residues. The ends lost 3 bases at V and 4 bases at J; junction bases unmatched: 6. This CDR3 is CAISDGTKGYEQYF. The CDR3 DNA reads as TGTGCCATCAGTGACGGGACTAAGGGTTACGAGCAGTACTTC.

This clonotype occurred once. The rearrangement joins TRBV4-2 to TRBJ2-7; TRBD2 matches at 9 bases. With V trimmed by 4 bases and J by 4 bases, 5 bases remained unmatched. This CDR3 region has 14 residues. The germline CDR1 and CDR2 sequences are LGHNA and YNFKEQ. CDR3 loop: CASSRSSGGYEQYF. The DNA of the CDR3 is TGTGCCAGCAGCCGGAGTAGCGGGGGTTACGAGCAGTACTTC.

Ten or more counts support this clonotype. The rearrangement uses TRBV29-1 and TRBJ2-4, with TRBD2 as a possible D gene (6 bases). Germline V lookup: CDR1 SQVTM, CDR2 ANQGSEA. CDR3 length: 15 residues. The ends were cut back, 0 bases at V and 6 bases at J, with 15 bases in the middle. CDR3 loop: CSVEDPGRTRNIQYF. The CDR3 DNA is TGCAGCGTTGAAGATCCCGGGAGAACGAGAAACATTCAGTACTTC.

This clonotype showed up just a few times. The gene calls are TRBV20-1 and TRBJ2-5, with D possibly called TRBD1 or TRBD2 (5 bases each). Germline lookup yields CDR1 DFQATT and CDR2 SNEGSKA (reference sequence). This CDR3 is built from 12 residues. In DNA form, the CDR3 reads TGCAGGGCCCAGGGAGAGCAAGAGACCCAGTACTTC. Residues: CRAQGEQETQYF.

This clonotype was detected only a few times. The rearrangement uses TRBV29-1 and TRBJ1-1; D gene unclear. Trimming took off 0 bases at V and 6 bases at J, with 11 bases between the two ends. CDR1 SQVTM and CDR2 ANQGSEA come from the germline V gene. This CDR3 is 13 amino acids long. CDR3 sequence: CSVEDEQYPEAFF. CDR3 nucleotides: TGCAGCGTTGAAGATGAACAGTATCCTGAAGCTTTCTTT.

This chain joins TRBV6-5 and TRBJ2-7; unclear D gene. V lost 0 bases to trimming and J lost 2 bases, with 11 bases between them. Per germline, CDR1 MNHEY and CDR2 SVGAGI. The length of the CDR3 is 15 residues. CDR3 sequence reads: CASSYSPKIAYEQYF. For the CDR3, the DNA is TGTGCCAGCAGTTACTCACCCAAGATAGCCTACGAGCAGTACTTC.

This clonotype occurred many times. This chain joins TRBV12-3 or TRBV12-4 and TRBJ2-2, with D tentatively TRBD1 (6 bases). Trimming pared 4 bases from V and 1 base from J, leaving 10 bases between. CDR3 length: 15 residues. In DNA, the CDR3 is TGTGCCAGCAGTTCAACGACAGGGAACACCGGGGAGCTGTTTTTT. Translated: CASSSTTGNTGELFF.